The entry that follows covers one T cell receptor (beta chain) sequence. This sample is drawn from a study of T cell changes during pregnancy in multiple sclerosis. This CDR3 is built from 15 residues. V shed 2 bases and J shed 2 bases, with 11 bases lying between them. Germline CDR1 reads KGHSH; CDR2 reads LQKENI. Assay used: immunoSEQ multiplex PCR; TCRdb lists only in-frame clones, some missing. This table has some 60,000 clones, more than 85% appearing once. Sequences were derived from peripheral blood, sampled in the first trimester of pregnancy. This TCR came from a female donor with multiple sclerosis, enrolled in a pregnancy study. This chain joins TRBV18 and TRBJ2-3; tentatively, D is TRBD1 (5 bases). The CDR3 region is CASSPDSADTDTQYF. The CDR3 DNA reads TGTGCCAGCTCACCAGACAGTGCCGACACAGATACGCAGTATTTT.